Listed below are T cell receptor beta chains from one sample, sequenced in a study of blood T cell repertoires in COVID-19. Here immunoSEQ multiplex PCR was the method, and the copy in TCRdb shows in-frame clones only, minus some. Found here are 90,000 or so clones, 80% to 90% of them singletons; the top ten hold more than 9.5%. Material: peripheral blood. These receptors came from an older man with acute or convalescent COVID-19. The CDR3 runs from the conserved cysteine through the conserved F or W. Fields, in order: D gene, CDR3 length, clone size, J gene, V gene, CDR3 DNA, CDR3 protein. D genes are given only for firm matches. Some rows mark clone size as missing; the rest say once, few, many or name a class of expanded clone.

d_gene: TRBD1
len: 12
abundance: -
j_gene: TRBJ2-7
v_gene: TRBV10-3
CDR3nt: TGTGCCATCAGTGGGGACAGCTACGAGCAGTACTTC
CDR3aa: CAISGDSYEQYF

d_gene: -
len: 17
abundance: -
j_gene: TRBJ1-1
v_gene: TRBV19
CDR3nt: TGTGCCAGTAGTATAGAGGCTTTCTGGGGAGGTAACACTGAAGCTTTCTTT
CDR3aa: CASSIEAFWGGNTEAFF

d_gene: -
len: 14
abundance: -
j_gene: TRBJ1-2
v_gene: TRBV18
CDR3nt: TGTGCCAGCTCAGCGGACAGCATTAACTATGGCTACACCTTC
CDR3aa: CASSADSINYGYTF

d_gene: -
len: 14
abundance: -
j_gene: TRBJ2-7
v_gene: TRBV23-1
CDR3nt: TGCGCCAGCAGTCAATCACCAGGCCCCTACGAGCAGTACTTC
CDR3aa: CASSQSPGPYEQYF

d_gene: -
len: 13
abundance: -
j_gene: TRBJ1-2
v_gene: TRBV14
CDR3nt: TGTGCCAGCAGCCTTACAAGGGGGGGTGGCTACACCTTC
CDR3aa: CASSLTRGGGYTF

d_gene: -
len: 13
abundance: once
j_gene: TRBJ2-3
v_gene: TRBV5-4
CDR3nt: TGTGCCAGCACCATTCCGTCAGGGGATACGCAGTATTTT
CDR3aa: CASTIPSGDTQYF

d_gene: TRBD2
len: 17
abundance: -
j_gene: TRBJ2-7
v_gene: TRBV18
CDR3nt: TGTGCCAGCTCACCCCCAGTAAGCGGGGGGGGACCCTACGAGCAGTACTTC
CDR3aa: CASSPPVSGGGPYEQYF

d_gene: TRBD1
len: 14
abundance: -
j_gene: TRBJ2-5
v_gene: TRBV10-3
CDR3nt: TGTGCCATCAGGCCGGGACAGGGGGTGGAGACCCAGTACTTC
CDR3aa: CAIRPGQGVETQYF

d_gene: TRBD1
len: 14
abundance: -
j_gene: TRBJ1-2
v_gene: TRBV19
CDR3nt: TGTGCCAGTAGGGGGACAGCAACTAACTATGGCTACACCTTC
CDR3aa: CASRGTATNYGYTF

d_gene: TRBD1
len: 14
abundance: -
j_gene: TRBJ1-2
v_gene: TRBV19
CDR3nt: TGTGCCACCGCCTGGACAGGGGGCGCAGGCGGCTACACCTTC
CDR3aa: CATAWTGGAGGYTF

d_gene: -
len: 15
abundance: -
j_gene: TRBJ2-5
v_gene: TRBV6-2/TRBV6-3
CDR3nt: TGTGCCAGCAGTCGACGGACGGACATACAAGAGACCCAGTACTTC
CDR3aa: CASSRRTDIQETQYF

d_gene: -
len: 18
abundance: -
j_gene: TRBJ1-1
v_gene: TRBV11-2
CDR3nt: TGTGCCAGCAGCTTAAGGGATCTTGGTTCTGAAGCCCTGCCAGGGGCTTTCTTT
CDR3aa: CASSLRDLGSEALPGAFF

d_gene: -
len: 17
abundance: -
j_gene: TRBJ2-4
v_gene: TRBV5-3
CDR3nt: TGTGCCAGAAGCCGGCGGGCAGAGCCCCTAGCCAAAAACATTCAGTACTTC
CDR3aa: CARSRRAEPLAKNIQYF

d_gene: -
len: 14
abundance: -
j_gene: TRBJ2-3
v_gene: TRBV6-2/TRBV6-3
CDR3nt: TGTGCCAGCACCCCCGAGGGGACTGCGGATACGCAGTATTTT
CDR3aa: CASTPEGTADTQYF

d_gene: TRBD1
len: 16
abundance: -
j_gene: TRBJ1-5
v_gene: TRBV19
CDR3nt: TGTGCCAGTAGTTCACCGACAGGGGCTAGCAATCAGCCCCAGCATTTT
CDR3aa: CASSSPTGASNQPQHF

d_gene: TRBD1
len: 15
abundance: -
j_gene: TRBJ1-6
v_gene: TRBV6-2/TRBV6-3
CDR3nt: TGTGCCAGCAGTCTACAGGGGGTGTATAATTCACCCCTCCACTTT
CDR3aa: CASSLQGVYNSPLHF

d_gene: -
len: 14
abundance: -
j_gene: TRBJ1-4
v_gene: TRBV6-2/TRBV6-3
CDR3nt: TGTGCCAGCAGTTACCTACAGGGTGGAGAAAAACTGTTTTTT
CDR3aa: CASSYLQGGEKLFF

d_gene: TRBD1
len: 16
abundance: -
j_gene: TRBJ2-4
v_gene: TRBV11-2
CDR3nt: TGTGCCAGCAGCCCAGGGGACAGCCTAGCCAAAAACATTCAGTACTTC
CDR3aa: CASSPGDSLAKNIQYF

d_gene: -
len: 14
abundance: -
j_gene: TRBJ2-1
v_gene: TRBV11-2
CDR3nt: TGTGCCAGCAGCTTAGACGTCGGTTACAATGAGCAGTTCTTC
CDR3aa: CASSLDVGYNEQFF

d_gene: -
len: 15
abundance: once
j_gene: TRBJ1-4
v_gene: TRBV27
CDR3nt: TGTGCCAGCAGTTTATTCGGTGCAACTAATGAAAAACTGTTTTTT
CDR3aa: CASSLFGATNEKLFF